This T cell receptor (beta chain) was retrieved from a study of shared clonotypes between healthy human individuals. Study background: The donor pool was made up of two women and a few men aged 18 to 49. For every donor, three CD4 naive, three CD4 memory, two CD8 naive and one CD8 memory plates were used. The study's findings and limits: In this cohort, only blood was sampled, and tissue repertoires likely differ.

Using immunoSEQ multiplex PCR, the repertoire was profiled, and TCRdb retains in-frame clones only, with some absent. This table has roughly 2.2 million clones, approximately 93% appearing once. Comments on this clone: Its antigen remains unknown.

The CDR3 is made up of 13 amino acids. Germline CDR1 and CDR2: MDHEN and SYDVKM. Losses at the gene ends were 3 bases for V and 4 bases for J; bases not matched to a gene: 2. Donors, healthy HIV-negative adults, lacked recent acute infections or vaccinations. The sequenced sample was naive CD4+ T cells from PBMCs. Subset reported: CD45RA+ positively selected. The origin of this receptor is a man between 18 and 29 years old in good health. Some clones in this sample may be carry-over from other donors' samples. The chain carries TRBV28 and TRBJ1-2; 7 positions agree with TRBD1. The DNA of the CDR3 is TGTGCCAGCAGTTTCAGGGGGACCTATGGCTACACCTTC. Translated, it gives CASSFRGTYGYTF.